These 28 T cell receptor beta chains originate from one sample sequenced in a study of cytomegalovirus exposure and HLA in healthy donors. Primers: 60 Vbeta forward and 13 Jbeta reverse. Assay used: immunoSEQ multiplex PCR; TCRdb lists only in-frame clones, some missing. The sample carries about 200,000 clones, around 79% recorded once. The sequencing sample was made of PBMCs. The receptors stem from a male donor in good health and CMV-seropositive.

The gene calls are TRBV29-1 and TRBJ2-2, with TRBD2 matching over 7 bases. There are 15 residues in the CDR3. The V segment lost 1 base and the J segment 5 bases; nucleotides outside the gene matches: 7. Germline V CDR1 and CDR2: SQVTM, ANQGSEA. CDR3 amino acids: CSVEGFGGTTGELFF. In DNA, the CDR3 is TGCAGCGTTGAAGGGTTCGGGGGGACGACCGGGGAGCTGTTTTTT.

The chain recombines TRBV5-4 with TRBJ2-2, with 9 bases identical to TRBD2. Germline lookup yields CDR1 SGHNT and CDR2 YYREEE (reference sequence). There are 18 residues in the CDR3. The V and J ends lost 0 bases and 7 bases, in that order; junction bases with no gene match: 13. The CDR3 loop is CASSLVFDSGGGFGELFF. CDR3 DNA sequence: TGTGCCAGCAGCTTGGTTTTCGATAGCGGGGGAGGCTTCGGGGAGCTGTTTTTT.

This chain links TRBV5-8 with TRBJ2-5; a weak D match, TRBD2 (5 bases). Judging by the DNA end, TRBJ2-7 fits better; the J call may be wrong. The CDR3 runs to 15 residues. CDR1 and CDR2 (germline): SGHTS, YDEGEE. In DNA form, the CDR3 reads TGTGCCAGCAGCTTAGAGGACGGAGGCTCCTACGAGCAGTACTTC. Translated, it gives CASSLEDGGSYEQYF.

The V call is TRBV5-8, the J call TRBJ1-5; 9 nucleotides line up with TRBD1. Germline V lookup: CDR1 SGHTS, CDR2 YDEGEE. The CDR3 loop spans 14 amino acids. J was trimmed by 5 bases and V by 5 bases; bases with no gene match: 5. The CDR3 DNA sequence: TGTGCCAGCAGTATGGGACAGGGATATCAGCCCCAGCATTTT. Residues: CASSMGQGYQPQHF.

This chain connects TRBV19 to TRBJ2-2; D is unresolved. Germline CDR1 LNHDA, CDR2 SQIVND (reference sequence). Trimming stripped 7 bases from V and 1 base from J, with 10 bases between. This CDR3 region has 14 residues. CDR3 coding DNA: TGTGCCAGTAATACCGCAGGGAACACCGGGGAGCTGTTTTTT. Translation: CASNTAGNTGELFF.

V is TRBV4-3 and J is TRBJ2-1; D might be TRBD2 (6 bases). Germline CDR1 reads LGHNA; CDR2 reads YSLEER. V was clipped by 2 bases and J by 0 bases, with 8 bases between them. This CDR3 comprises 15 residues. The CDR3 spells CASSQSSGSYNEQFF. CDR3 DNA sequence: TGCGCCAGCAGCCAAAGTAGCGGCTCCTACAATGAGCAGTTCTTC.

The chain combines TRBV18 with TRBJ2-5, with 9 bases matching TRBD2. The ends lost 3 bases at V and 1 base at J; junction bases unmatched: 3. The germline CDR1 and CDR2 sequences are KGHSH and LQKENI. The CDR3 is 15 residues long. CDR3 sequence (DNA): TGTGCCAGCTCACCGACTAGCGGTCGCCAAGAGACCCAGTACTTC. This sequence encodes CASSPTSGRQETQYF. The full variable domain, its missing parts supplied by reference TRBV18 and TRBJ2-5, is NAGVMQNPRHLVRRRGQEARLRCSPMKGHSHVYWYRQLPEEGLKFMVYLQKENIIDESGMPKERFSAEFPKEGPSILRIQQVVRGDSAAYFCASSPTSGRQETQYFGPGTRLLVL.

The chain uses TRBV11-3 and TRBJ2-1; 11 bases are a match to TRBD2. The J segment lost 6 bases and the V segment lost 8 bases, leaving 3 bases of the junction unmatched. Germline CDR1 is SGHNT and CDR2 is YENEEA. This CDR3 comprises 13 residues. The CDR3 reads CASRLAGGNEQFF. Here the CDR3 DNA reads TGTGCCAGCCGCCTAGCGGGGGGCAATGAGCAGTTCTTC.

The V and J genes are TRBV14 and TRBJ2-7, with TRBD2 as a possible D gene (5 bases). CDR1 is SGHDN, CDR2 FVKESK, per germline. The CDR3 has 14 amino acids. V lost 5 bases, J lost 4 bases, and 15 bases lay in between. The CDR3 DNA is TGTGCCAGCAGCGCAAGAGGGTTGGAGTACGAGCAGTACTTC. Translated, it gives CASSARGLEYEQYF.

The chain joins TRBV7-9 to TRBJ2-7; TRBD2 matches at 10 bases. The V gene end was trimmed by 4 bases and the J gene end by 2 bases; junction bases not matched to a gene: 2. The germline gives CDR1 SEHNR, CDR2 FQNEAQ (reference sequence). The CDR3 totals 14 residues. Here the CDR3 DNA reads TGTGCCAGCAGCTCCCTAGCGGGGGCCTACGAGCAGTACTTC. Translating gives CASSSLAGAYEQYF.

The rearrangement links TRBV7-3 to TRBJ2-7; 14 bases are a match to TRBD2. This CDR3 is 21 amino acids long. Germline lookup yields CDR1 SGHTA and CDR2 FQGTGA. V was clipped by 6 bases and J by 3 bases; unmatched bases: 22. This CDR3 reads CASSVAGLAGANPTNRYEQYF. The CDR3 DNA reads as TGTGCCAGCAGTGTTGCGGGACTAGCGGGGGCCAACCCTACGAACCGCTACGAGCAGTACTTC.

The rearrangement links TRBV2 to TRBJ2-7; D is possibly TRBD2 (6 bases). The CDR3 runs to 16 residues. CDR1 SNHLY and CDR2 FYNNEI come from the germline V gene. The germline V and J ends were trimmed by 0 bases and 4 bases, with 16 bases remaining between them. The CDR3 nucleotides read TGTGCCAGCAGTGAAGCGCGGGACCAGGGTTGGTACGAGCAGTACTTC. It encodes CASSEARDQGWYEQYF.

The rearrangement uses TRBV5-4 and TRBJ2-7; 8 bases line up with TRBD2. V dropped 4 bases and J dropped 5; count of bases not matched to a gene: 8. The CDR3 totals 14 residues. CDR1 is SGHNT and CDR2 is YYREEE in the germline V gene (reference sequence). The CDR3 spells CASSPGGERDEQYF. The CDR3 DNA follows: TGTGCCAGCAGCCCGGGGGGGGAGAGGGACGAGCAGTACTTC. Full variable domain (outside the CDR3, taken from reference TRBV5-4 and TRBJ2-7): ETGVTQSPTHLIKTRGQQVTLRCSSQSGHNTVSWYQQALGQGPQFIFQYYREEENGRGNFPPRFSGLQFPNYSSELNVNALELDDSALYLCASSPGGERDEQYFGPGTRLTVT.

This chain connects TRBV15 to TRBJ1-5, with D perhaps matching TRBD1 (5 bases). In germline, CDR1 is LNHNV, CDR2 YYDKDF (reference sequence). CDR3 length: 15 amino acids. V dropped 6 bases and J dropped 7 bases, with 19 bases sitting between them. The CDR3 DNA follows: TGTGCCACCAGAGACCAGGGAGGAGTGAAGCAGCCCCAGCATTTT. Encoded protein: CATRDQGGVKQPQHF.

V usage is TRBV7-9 and J usage is TRBJ2-7, with 7 bases fitting TRBD2. Trimming cost V 6 bases and J 0 bases; bases outside gene matches: 17. Germline loops: CDR1 SEHNR, CDR2 FQNEAQ (reference sequence). The length of the CDR3 is 18 residues. The CDR3 region is CASSGTGGLLRISYEQYF. The CDR3 bases are TGTGCCAGCAGTGGAACGGGAGGCCTCCTAAGGATCTCCTACGAGCAGTACTTC. Complete variable domain (other parts from reference TRBV7-9 and TRBJ2-7): DTGVSQNPRHKITKRGQNVTFRCDPISEHNRLYWYRQTLGQGPEFLTYFQNEAQLEKSRLLSDRFSAERPKGSFSTLEIQRTEQGDSAMYLCASSGTGGLLRISYEQYFGPGTRLTVT.

The V call is TRBV19, the J call TRBJ1-5; a weak D match, TRBD1 (5 bases). Trimming left V 1 base short and J 2 bases short, with 9 bases between. This CDR3 has 15 residues. Per the germline V gene, CDR1 is LNHDA and CDR2 is SQIVND (reference sequence). CDR3 sequence (DNA): TGTGCCAGTAGTATAGTAACAGGAGGCAATCAGCCCCAGCATTTT. Translating gives CASSIVTGGNQPQHF.

The chain combines TRBV7-2 with TRBJ2-1; D is unclear. V lost 3 bases to trimming and J lost 3 bases, with 12 bases between them. Per germline, CDR1 SGHTA and CDR2 FQGNSA. This CDR3 is 15 amino acids long. The CDR3 spells CASSFDRANYNEQFF. The CDR3 DNA reads TGTGCCAGCAGCTTCGATCGAGCGAACTACAATGAGCAGTTCTTC.

The sample holds one count of this clone. The chain joins TRBV19 to TRBJ2-7; tentative D call: TRBD2 (5 bases). V gave up 6 bases and J gave up 0 bases, with 6 bases separating them. The germline V gene encodes CDR1 LNHDA and CDR2 SQIVND (reference sequence). The CDR3 sequence is 12 residues long. The CDR3: CASRGVSYEQYF. The CDR3, as DNA: TGTGCCAGTAGGGGAGTCTCCTACGAGCAGTACTTC.

The genes are TRBV2 and TRBJ2-7; tentatively, D is TRBD1 (6 bases). The germline gives CDR1 SNHLY, CDR2 FYNNEI. This CDR3 is built from 12 residues. The V and J ends lost 2 bases and 6 bases respectively, with 8 bases between them. This chain's CDR3 is CASSEQGSEQYF. As DNA, the CDR3 is TGTGCCAGCAGTGAACAGGGGAGCGAGCAGTACTTC.

This clone came up once. This CDR3 reads CASSHETGNYGYTF. In nucleotides, the CDR3 is TGCGCCAGCAGCCACGAGACGGGTAACTATGGCTACACCTTC. J is TRBJ1-2 and V is TRBV4-3; D remains unclear. The CDR3 has 14 amino acids. Trimming took 3 bases from V and 1 from J, leaving 9 bases between them. Germline values: CDR1 LGHNA, CDR2 YSLEER.

This clone was observed a few times. The gene calls are TRBV27 and TRBJ1-5; D uncertain. The V end was cut by 3 bases, the J end by 7 bases, with 13 bases between. This CDR3 contains 14 residues. CDR1 and CDR2 from the germline V gene are MNHEY and SMNVEV (reference sequence). CDR3 in DNA: TGTGCCAGCAGTTTGGAGGGAAATGGGCAGCCCCAGCATTTT. Amino acids: CASSLEGNGQPQHF.

The V and J genes are TRBV7-6 and TRBJ2-7, with TRBD1 matching over 9 bases. Germline lookup yields CDR1 SGHVS and CDR2 FNYEAQ. With V trimmed by 3 bases and J by 4 bases, 10 bases remained unmatched. The CDR3 has 16 amino acids. CDR3 sequence reads: CASSLLSGTGSYEQYF. Written as DNA, the CDR3 is TGTGCCAGCAGCTTGTTGAGCGGGACAGGGTCGTACGAGCAGTACTTC.

The chain couples TRBV19 to TRBJ1-6; D unresolved. V was shortened by 9 bases and J by 12 bases, with 18 bases between the two germline ends. The CDR3 is 13 residues long. Germline V CDR1 and CDR2: LNHDA, SQIVND (reference sequence). The CDR3 sequence is CASTDLNRGPLHF. CDR3 sequence (DNA): TGTGCCAGCACAGACCTCAACCGGGGACCCCTCCACTTT.

CDR3 DNA sequence: TGTGCCATCAGTGGAGAAGGACTGAGCTCCTACGAGCAGTACTTC. Translating gives CAISGEGLSSYEQYF. V and J are TRBV10-3 and TRBJ2-7; weak D call: TRBD2 (5 bases). The germline gives CDR1 ENHRY, CDR2 SYGVKD. CDR3 length equals 15 residues. V lost 4 bases to trimming and J lost 0 bases, with 13 bases between them.

V and J are TRBV19 and TRBJ1-5; TRBD1 aligns across 9 bases. V gave up 5 bases and J gave up 6 bases; unmatched junction bases: 8. Germline V lookup: CDR1 LNHDA, CDR2 SQIVND (reference sequence). The CDR3 runs to 15 residues. Here the CDR3 reads CASSLGQGRGQPQHF. DNA for the CDR3: TGTGCCAGTAGTTTGGGACAGGGCCGGGGTCAGCCCCAGCATTTT.

This chain joins TRBV7-2 and TRBJ2-2, with TRBD2 as a possible D gene (5 bases). Per the germline V gene, CDR1 is SGHTA and CDR2 is FQGNSA. The CDR3 spans 16 residues. The V and J ends lost 5 bases and 6 bases respectively, with 19 bases between them. The chain's CDR3 is CASSKWLGSVSGELFF. CDR3 nucleotide sequence: TGTGCCAGCAGCAAGTGGTTAGGGAGTGTATCCGGGGAGCTGTTTTTT.

This chain joins TRBV7-2 and TRBJ2-2; 8 bases agree with TRBD2. The germline CDR1 and CDR2 sequences are SGHTA and FQGNSA. After removal of 2 bases from V and 6 bases from J, the junction contained 8 bases not matched to a gene. The CDR3 spans 16 residues. The CDR3 loop is CASSLNGRAVPGELFF. In DNA, the CDR3 is TGTGCCAGCAGCTTAAACGGGAGGGCGGTCCCCGGGGAGCTGTTTTTT.

The V call is TRBV9, the J call TRBJ2-1; the match to TRBD2 covers 10 bases. CDR1 and CDR2 (germline): SGDLS, YYNGEE. CDR3 length: 17 amino acids. Germline trimming cut 3 bases from V and 2 bases from J; bases unmatched to any gene: 8. This CDR3 is CASSGQRAGGPYNEQFF. For the CDR3, the DNA is TGTGCCAGCAGCGGACAACGAGCGGGAGGGCCCTACAATGAGCAGTTCTTC. Looking up the rest from reference TRBV9 and TRBJ2-1 gives the full variable domain: DSGVTQTPKHLITATGQRVTLRCSPRSGDLSVYWYQQSLDQGLQFLIQYYNGEERAKGNILERFSAQQFPDLHSELNLSSLELGDSALYFCASSGQRAGGPYNEQFFGPGTRLTVL.